A single sample is the source of the 11 T cell receptor beta chains below, sequenced in a study of beta chain features in type 1 diabetes. The antigens of these receptors remain unknown. The entirety of the isolated RNA underwent reverse transcription, so expressed TCRB transcripts were sequenced. Clones were sequenced by immunoSEQ multiplex PCR, and TCRdb holds only the in-frame ones, with some missing. The table lists 600,000 to 700,000 clones, under 15% of them singletons. Study-wide points: Among all four CD4+ subsets, Type 1 diabetes patients had TCRB CDR3s that were moderately but significantly shorter.

Input material: naive CD4+ T cells from blood. The receptors here all came from a man between 18 and 35 years old with type 1 diabetes.

This chain uses TRBV15 with TRBJ1-2, with D perhaps matching TRBD1 (6 bases). V shed 4 bases and J shed 8 bases, with 20 bases lying between them. The germline CDR1 and CDR2 sequences are LNHNV and YYDKDF (reference sequence). The CDR3 consists of 15 residues. The CDR3 spells CATSTGAGARYGYTF. CDR3 in DNA: TGTGCCACCAGCACCGGGGCGGGGGCTCGTTACGGCTACACCTTC.

This clone was detected only a few times. The chain combines TRBV19 with TRBJ2-3, with D possibly TRBD1 on 5 matching bases. CDR1 and CDR2 from the germline V gene are LNHDA and SQIVND (reference sequence). V lost 5 bases and J 0 bases, leaving 12 bases between the germline ends. There are 15 residues in the CDR3. The CDR3 here is CASSLRQTSTDTQYF. CDR3 nucleotides: TGTGCCAGTAGTCTCCGACAGACCAGCACAGATACGCAGTATTTT.

This clone was detected a few times. The chain is built from TRBV7-2 and TRBJ2-7; D might be TRBD1 or TRBD2, each matching 6 bases. Germline loops: CDR1 SGHTA, CDR2 FQGNSA. The V and J ends lost 6 bases and 4 bases respectively, with 16 bases between them. This CDR3 is 14 amino acids long. The CDR3 bases are TGTGCCAGCAGGGGAGGCAGGGGAAAATACGAGCAGTACTTC. Amino acids: CASRGGRGKYEQYF.

This chain links TRBV28 with TRBJ1-1; D gene unclear. V was pared by 6 bases and J by 6 bases, with 11 bases between. This CDR3 has 12 amino acids. Germline values: CDR1 MDHEN, CDR2 SYDVKM. Here the CDR3 DNA reads TGTGCCAGCAGAGGAAGGCTCGCTGAAGCTTTCTTT. This translates into CASRGRLAEAFF.

This chain connects TRBV25-1 to TRBJ2-2; no firm D call. From germline, CDR1 is MGHDK and CDR2 SYGVNS. V shed 6 bases and J shed 2 bases, with 16 bases lying between them. CDR3 length: 16 residues. CDR3 sequence: CASRGNGLGNTGELFF. In DNA form, the CDR3 reads TGTGCCAGCAGGGGGAATGGCCTAGGCAACACCGGGGAGCTGTTTTTT.

This clone was found a few times. This rearrangement joins TRBV7-2 to TRBJ2-1; 8 bases are a match to TRBD2. CDR3 length: 14 residues. Germline CDR1 is SGHTA and CDR2 is FQGNSA. Trimming removed 5 bases from V and 13 bases from J; junction bases left unmatched: 13. The CDR3 DNA reads as TGTGCCAGCAGCCAAACTTCAGCGGGGGACCGCCAGTTCTTC. Amino acid sequence: CASSQTSAGDRQFF.

The V gene is TRBV6-5, the J gene TRBJ2-7, with D tentatively TRBD1 or TRBD2 (6 bases each). This CDR3 spans 15 amino acids. The V end lost 2 bases, the J end lost 7 bases, and 18 bases lay between the germline ends. Germline CDR1 and CDR2: MNHEY and SVGAGI. The CDR3 sequence is CASSYGQGPAGEQYF. For the CDR3, the DNA is TGTGCCAGCAGTTACGGGCAGGGGCCCGCGGGGGAGCAGTACTTC.

In its sample, this clone was seen a few times. The rearrangement links TRBV6-6 to TRBJ2-5; D is perhaps TRBD2 (5 bases). Per germline, CDR1 MNHNY and CDR2 SVGAGI (reference sequence). This CDR3 has 10 residues. The V end was cut by 6 bases, the J end by 14 bases, with 13 bases between. CDR3: CASSSGIAYF. The CDR3 DNA is TGTGCCAGCAGCTCCGGGATTGCCTACTTC.

V usage is TRBV30 and J usage is TRBJ1-1; no reliable D call. V lost 0 bases, J lost 5 bases, and 10 bases lay in between. CDR1 GTSNPN and CDR2 SVGIG come from the germline V gene (reference sequence). The CDR3 is made up of 13 amino acids. The chain's CDR3 is CAWSVKSVTEAFF. CDR3 in DNA: TGTGCCTGGAGTGTTAAGAGTGTTACTGAAGCTTTCTTT.

V and J are TRBV9 and TRBJ1-6; D perhaps matches TRBD1 (5 bases). The CDR3 contains 15 residues. Trimming took off 0 bases at V and 6 bases at J, with 10 bases between the two ends. Per the germline V gene, CDR1 is SGDLS and CDR2 is YYNGEE. The CDR3 nucleotides read TGTGCCAGCAGCGTAGTCGGGGACGGTAATTCACCCCTCCACTTT. It codes for CASSVVGDGNSPLHF.

The chain employs TRBV7-2 and TRBJ2-2; D might be TRBD1 or TRBD2, each matching 6 bases. Trimming pared 7 bases from V and 4 bases from J, leaving 16 bases between. This CDR3 has 15 amino acids. Germline loops: CDR1 SGHTA, CDR2 FQGNSA. CDR3 loop: CASNGGLAPTGELFF. DNA of the CDR3: TGTGCCAGCAATGGGGGGCTAGCGCCCACCGGGGAGCTGTTTTTT.